This passage covers 22 T cell receptor beta chains from one sample sequenced in a study of blood T cells in healthy people across ages. The authors ran a second PCR of about 6 to 12 cycles using a sample-barcoded 5' primer and a J-beta primer mix. MiXCR, applied by TCRdb to the 5' RACE reads, yields one record per CDR3 protein. The table lists about 640,000 distinct CDR3 sequences, roughly 50% of them singletons. Source material: blood. These receptors were collected from a man aged 60 to 75 in good health.

The V call is TRBV3-1, the J call TRBJ1-4; 7 bases are shared with TRBD1. Unmatched junction bases numbered 13, after V lost 4 bases and J lost 5 bases. There are 17 residues in the CDR3. Germline CDR1 reads LGHDT; CDR2 reads YNNKEL (reference sequence). The CDR3 sequence is CASSLSQPTTGNEKLFF. CDR3 coding DNA: TGTGCCAGCAGCCTATCTCAACCGACGACAGGGAATGAAAAACTGTTTTTT.

This clonotype has a handful of counts. J is TRBJ1-5 and V is TRBV27; TRBD1 agrees at 7 bases. The CDR3 extends over 16 amino acids. Germline V lookup: CDR1 MNHEY, CDR2 SMNVEV (reference sequence). The V and J ends lost 4 bases and 2 bases, in that order; junction bases with no gene match: 8. The CDR3 coding sequence is TGTGCCAGCAGTTCCAGACAGGGATCCGGCAATCAGCCCCAGCATTTT. Protein product: CASSSRQGSGNQPQHF.

This clonotype was counted between two and nine times. The chain joins TRBV29-1 to TRBJ2-1, with D possibly matching TRBD1 (6 bases). V dropped 6 bases and J dropped 3 bases, with 18 bases sitting between them. CDR3 size: 15 residues. Germline CDR1 and CDR2: SQVTM and ANQGSEA. The DNA of the CDR3 is TGCAGCGTCTGTCCACCGGCGACAGGCTACAATGAGCAGTTCTTC. As protein: CSVCPPATGYNEQFF.

The chain links TRBV5-1 to TRBJ2-2; TRBD1 matches at 8 bases. From germline, CDR1 is SGHRS and CDR2 YFSETQ. The V gene end was trimmed by 2 bases and the J gene end by 2 bases; junction bases not matched to a gene: 5. The CDR3 extends over 16 amino acids. The CDR3 bases are TGCGCCAGCAGCTTATCGACAGGGGCCAACACCGGGGAGCTGTTTTTT. It translates to CASSLSTGANTGELFF.

V is TRBV6-5 and J is TRBJ1-4; TRBD1 matches 10 bases. The ends lost 0 bases at V and 5 bases at J; junction bases unmatched: 12. This CDR3 comprises 19 residues. Germline V gene data show CDR1 as MNHEY and CDR2 as SVGAGI. The CDR3 sequence is CASSYSSRQGAGKNEKLFF. CDR3 sequence (DNA): TGTGCCAGCAGTTACTCGTCTCGACAGGGGGCGGGAAAAAATGAAAAACTGTTTTTT.

This clonotype was picked up a small number of times. V gene TRBV20-1 combines with J gene TRBJ2-1; 12 bases are shared with TRBD2. The CDR3 is 13 residues long. The V gene end was trimmed by 6 bases and the J gene end by 10 bases; junction bases not matched to a gene: 7. The germline CDR1 and CDR2 sequences are DFQATT and SNEGSKA (reference sequence). The CDR3 DNA reads TGCAGTGCACGGACTAGCGGGGCGGAGGAGCAGTTCTTC. Its translation: CSARTSGAEEQFF.

The genes are TRBV2 and TRBJ2-5; 8 nucleotides agree with TRBD1. V lost 6 bases and J lost 6; bases outside the gene matches: 6. Germline CDR1 is SNHLY and CDR2 is FYNNEI. The length of the CDR3 is 13 residues. This CDR3 is CASSPGGTKTQYF. In DNA, the CDR3 is TGTGCCAGCAGCCCAGGGGGCACAAAGACCCAGTACTTC.

This chain connects TRBV6-1 to TRBJ2-2; D gene ambiguous. This CDR3 spans 14 amino acids. Germline values: CDR1 MNHNS, CDR2 SASEGT. V lost 6 bases to trimming and J lost 4 bases, with 12 bases between them. The CDR3 protein is CASSISWVTGELFF. The DNA for the CDR3 is TGTGCCAGCAGCATTTCTTGGGTCACCGGGGAGCTGTTTTTT.

The chain couples TRBV2 to TRBJ2-3; a possible D gene is TRBD2 (6 bases). This CDR3 contains 14 residues. V gave up 4 bases and J gave up 4 bases, with 12 bases separating them. Germline loops: CDR1 SNHLY, CDR2 FYNNEI. As DNA, the CDR3 is TGTGCCAGCAGTGTCCCGGGGGTACCAGATACGCAGTATTTT. It specifies CASSVPGVPDTQYF.

This clonotype has a handful of counts. This chain connects TRBV20-1 to TRBJ2-3; the match to TRBD2 covers 11 bases. Germline CDR1 and CDR2: DFQATT and SNEGSKA (reference sequence). V trimming: 1 base; J trimming: 0 bases; junction bases outside the gene matches: 18. This CDR3 region has 21 residues. The CDR3 DNA sequence: TGCAGTGCTAGAGTCCCCCCGACTAGCGGGGAACCCCTTCTGAGCACAGATACGCAGTATTTT. This encodes CSARVPPTSGEPLLSTDTQYF.

This clonotype was observed a few times. This chain uses TRBV15 with TRBJ1-1; a weak D match, TRBD1 (5 bases). Germline-derived CDR1 and CDR2 are LNHNV and YYDKDF (reference sequence). This CDR3 comprises 15 residues. The ends were cut back, 0 bases at V and 3 bases at J, with 11 bases in the middle. The CDR3 DNA reads TGTGCCACCAGCAGAGATCGGGGGTGGGACACTGAAGCTTTCTTT. This gives the protein CATSRDRGWDTEAFF.

The rearrangement joins TRBV6-4 to TRBJ1-6; tentatively, D is TRBD1 (5 bases). This CDR3 has 13 amino acids. In germline, CDR1 is MRHNA, CDR2 SNTAGT. Deletions cut 4 bases from V and 6 bases from J, with 7 bases between. The CDR3 sequence: CASSAQVNSPLHF. CDR3 nucleotides: TGTGCCAGCAGTGCACAGGTTAATTCACCCCTCCACTTT.

V gene TRBV15 combines with J gene TRBJ2-7; possible D gene TRBD1, 7 bases. The J call may be mistaken, given a closer DNA end match to TRBJ2-5. The CDR3 covers 15 residues. Germline V CDR1 and CDR2: LNHNV, YYDKDF (reference sequence). The CDR3 coding sequence is TGTGCCACCAGCAGAGGTGACAGGGAGGCAGAGACCCAGTACTTC. Protein sequence: CATSRGDREAETQYF.

V gene TRBV7-2 combines with J gene TRBJ2-1; D is possibly TRBD2 (7 bases). Germline V gene data show CDR1 as SGHTA and CDR2 as FQGNSA. V was clipped by 6 bases and J by 2 bases, with 17 bases between them. This CDR3 is 16 amino acids long. DNA for the CDR3: TGTGCCAGCAGTCGGAGTGGGGGGGGCCCCTACAATGAGCAGTTCTTC. Amino acids: CASSRSGGGPYNEQFF.

This clonotype was observed many times. This sequence joins TRBV7-2 and TRBJ1-1; D not resolved. This CDR3 contains 13 residues. CDR1 and CDR2 (germline): SGHTA, FQGNSA. V was clipped by 5 bases and J by 1 base, with 8 bases between them. The CDR3 region has the DNA TGTGCCAGCAGCGCCCTCCCGAACACTGAAGCTTTCTTT. This sequence encodes CASSALPNTEAFF. Combining the CDR3 with reference TRBV7-2 and TRBJ1-1 gives the whole variable domain GAGVSQSPSNKVTEKGKDVELRCDPISGHTALYWYRQSLGQGLEFLIYFQGNSAPDKSGLPSDRFSAERTGGSVSTLTIQRTQQEDSAVYLCASSALPNTEAFFGQGTRLTVV.

V gene TRBV6-1 combines with J gene TRBJ2-7, with D uncertain. Per germline, CDR1 MNHNS and CDR2 SASEGT. CDR3 length: 13 residues. Trimming pared 4 bases from V and 2 bases from J, leaving 9 bases between. The CDR3 loop reads CASSALPTYEQYF. The CDR3 nucleotides read TGTGCCAGCAGTGCGCTACCCACCTACGAGCAGTACTTC.

The chain joins TRBV2 to TRBJ2-1; 9 bases fit TRBD1. The V gene's germline CDR1 is SNHLY and CDR2 FYNNEI. The CDR3 consists of 13 residues. J lost 15 bases, V lost 6 bases, and 12 bases had no gene match. Here the CDR3 DNA reads TGTGCCAGCAGGGGCCCTGGACAGGGGATGGTGTTCTTC. It codes for CASRGPGQGMVFF.

The V call is TRBV21-1, the J call TRBJ2-7; no check of the table's D call, TRBD1, against the DNA was made. TRBV21-1 is recorded as a pseudogene. This CDR3 has 17 amino acids. The CDR3 bases are TGTGCCAGCAGCAAAGTGAACCGGCGCGACCGATCCTACGAGCAGTACTTC. It codes for CASSKVNRRDRSYEQYF.

As DNA, the CDR3 is TGTGCCAGCAGTAGCCGGGACGGTACTAACTATGGCTACACCTTC. This translates into CASSSRDGTNYGYTF. This rearrangement joins TRBV12-3 or TRBV12-4 to TRBJ1-2, with D possibly TRBD1 on 5 matching bases. Trimming took 5 bases from V and 0 from J, leaving 13 bases between them. This CDR3 comprises 15 residues.

The chain combines TRBV10-3 with TRBJ1-1; D is possibly TRBD1 (6 bases). V was clipped by 3 bases and J by 4 bases, with 9 bases between them. The CDR3 consists of 13 residues. Germline V gives CDR1 ENHRY, CDR2 SYGVKD. The DNA of the CDR3 is TGTGCCATCAGTGATCGACAGGTCACTGAAGCTTTCTTT. Its translation is CAISDRQVTEAFF.

The chain combines TRBV27 with TRBJ1-2, with TRBD1 as a possible D gene (5 bases). Trimming stripped 4 bases from V and 6 bases from J, with 15 bases between. CDR1 is MNHEY, CDR2 SMNVEV, per germline (reference sequence). The CDR3 is made up of 14 amino acids. The CDR3 DNA is TGTGCCAGCAGTTCCCGGGGGTCTTACCATGGCTACACCTTC. This translates into CASSSRGSYHGYTF.

V is TRBV9 and J is TRBJ2-4; D unresolved. The CDR3 runs to 16 residues. With 3 bases removed from V and 1 base from J, the gap between germline ends came to 14 bases. The germline CDR1 and CDR2 sequences are SGDLS and YYNGEE. CDR3 sequence (DNA): TGTGCCAGCAGCGAACTAATGGGCGTGGCCAAAAACATTCAGTACTTC. Its protein product is CASSELMGVAKNIQYF.